These 9 T cell receptor beta chains were sequenced from one sample in a study of blood T cell repertoires in COVID-19. Sequenced by immunoSEQ multiplex PCR; TCRdb stores in-frame clones only, minus some. The repertoire holds some 130,000 clones, with about 80% as singletons. The specimen sequenced was peripheral blood. These TCRs come from an elderly woman with acute or convalescent COVID-19.

This sequence joins TRBV5-8 and TRBJ1-5, with no clear D. The germline V gene encodes CDR1 SGHTS and CDR2 YDEGEE. The CDR3 spans 13 residues. V was pared by 4 bases and J by 1 base, with 6 bases between. The CDR3 DNA is TGTGCCAGCAGCCCCGGGAGCAATCAGCCCCAGCATTTT. Encoded protein: CASSPGSNQPQHF.

The V call is TRBV7-9, the J call TRBJ2-5; D call uncertain. CDR1 SEHNR and CDR2 FQNEAQ come from the germline V gene (reference sequence). The CDR3 extends over 11 amino acids. Between the trimmed V and J ends, which lost 2 bases and 4 bases, there was a span of 2 bases. DNA for the CDR3: TGTGCCAGCAGCTTACTAGAGACCCAGTACTTC. Encoded protein: CASSLLETQYF.

Only a few counts were recorded for this clone. V and J are TRBV5-1 and TRBJ2-6, with TRBD1 identical over 9 bases. The germline V gene has CDR1 SGHRS and CDR2 YFSETQ. J was trimmed by 2 bases and V by 7 bases; bases with no gene match: 7. This CDR3 comprises 16 residues. In DNA, the CDR3 is TGCGCCAGCGGGTTGGGACAGGGTCCTGGGGCCAACGTCCTGACTTTC. It translates to CASGLGQGPGANVLTF.

This clone was recorded a few times. The gene calls are TRBV5-8 and TRBJ1-5; possibly TRBD1 for D (5 bases). CDR3 length: 16 residues. The germline V and J ends were trimmed by 0 bases and 8 bases, with 18 bases remaining between them. Germline CDR1 is SGHTS and CDR2 is YDEGEE. The CDR3 region is CASSLVGQPGREPQHF. The DNA of the CDR3 is TGTGCCAGCAGCTTGGTCGGACAACCGGGTCGTGAGCCCCAGCATTTT. The whole variable domain, filled in from reference TRBV5-8 and TRBJ1-5, reads EAGVTQSPTHLIKTRGQQATLRCSPISGHTSVYWYQQALGLGLQFLLWYDEGEERNRGNFPPRFSGRQFPNYSSELNVNALELEDSALYLCASSLVGQPGREPQHFGDGTRLSIL.

This clone was seen just once. The J gene is TRBJ2-1, the V gene TRBV6-6; possible D gene TRBD2, 6 bases. Germline CDR1 MNHNY, CDR2 SVGAGI (reference sequence). The V and J ends lost 10 bases and 5 bases respectively, with 18 bases between them. The CDR3 sequence is 14 residues long. This chain's CDR3 is CATLTEGLHNEQFF. In DNA, the CDR3 is TGTGCCACCCTAACCGAGGGACTCCACAATGAGCAGTTCTTC.

The chain combines TRBV7-8 with TRBJ1-2; 8 positions match TRBD1. The germline gives CDR1 SGHVS, CDR2 FQNEAQ. The CDR3 has 15 residues. Losses at the gene ends were 7 bases for V and 8 bases for J; bases not matched to a gene: 15. The CDR3: CASTIDGQGERGYTF. CDR3 sequence (DNA): TGTGCCAGCACCATAGACGGACAGGGCGAAAGGGGCTACACCTTC.

DNA of the CDR3: TGTGCCAGCAGCCCGCCAGGAGCGGGTGCAAGCGGGGAGCAGTTCTTC. Its translation is CASSPPGAGASGEQFF. This chain joins TRBV7-3 and TRBJ2-1, with D possibly matching TRBD2 (6 bases). This CDR3 has 16 residues. CDR1 and CDR2 from the germline V gene are SGHTA and FQGTGA. Trimming stripped 5 bases from V and 10 bases from J, with 24 bases between.

This clone has only a few counts. The chain uses TRBV16 and TRBJ1-2, with D perhaps matching TRBD1 (6 bases). Trimming shortened V by 1 base and J by 0 bases, and 9 bases separated the two germline ends. The CDR3 length is 15 residues. The V gene's germline CDR1 is KGHSY and CDR2 FQNENV. CDR3 sequence reads: CASSQLNRANYGYTF. CDR3 DNA: TGTGCCAGCAGCCAATTGAACAGGGCTAACTATGGCTACACCTTC.

This clone was seen just once. The rearrangement links TRBV6-5 to TRBJ2-7; unclear D gene. V was pared by 8 bases and J by 1 base, with 9 bases between. The V gene's germline CDR1 is MNHEY and CDR2 SVGAGI. CDR3 length: 12 residues. The DNA for the CDR3 is TGTGCCAGCGTGGCGGATTCCTACGAGCAGTACTTC. Protein product: CASVADSYEQYF.